These 6 T cell receptor beta chains were sequenced from one sample in a study of T cell changes during pregnancy in multiple sclerosis. Clones were read by immunoSEQ multiplex PCR, and TCRdb kept only the in-frame ones, dropping some. The profile shows 130,000 or so clones, over 85% of them singletons. Specimen: peripheral blood, collected before pregnancy. Every receptor here comes from a female donor with multiple sclerosis, enrolled in a pregnancy study.

The chain links TRBV5-1 to TRBJ1-1, with TRBD1 matching over 8 bases. Germline CDR1 reads SGHRS; CDR2 reads YFSETQ. CDR3 length: 18 amino acids. J was trimmed by 1 base and V by 4 bases; bases with no gene match: 15. The CDR3 spells CASSPMTGVDPPNTEAFF. CDR3 DNA: TGCGCCAGCAGCCCTATGACAGGGGTCGACCCTCCGAACACTGAAGCTTTCTTT.

This sequence joins TRBV18 and TRBJ1-1, with D hard to call. Germline-derived CDR1 and CDR2 are KGHSH and LQKENI. This CDR3 region has 14 residues. Trimming took 6 bases from V and 2 from J, leaving 13 bases between them. CDR3 in amino acids: CASSKNGFNTEAFF. CDR3 bases: TGTGCCAGCTCCAAGAACGGTTTCAACACTGAAGCTTTCTTT.

Only one count was recorded for this clone. The rearrangement joins TRBV4-1 to TRBJ2-7; D is ambiguous. V was clipped by 6 bases and J by 0 bases, with 15 bases between them. The germline CDR1 and CDR2 sequences are MGHRA and YSYEKL. The CDR3 is made up of 15 amino acids. Here the CDR3 DNA reads TGCGCCAGCAGACTTAGCCCATCCAGCTCCTACGAGCAGTACTTC. Protein sequence: CASRLSPSSSYEQYF.

The rearrangement joins TRBV6-5 to TRBJ2-1, with D perhaps TRBD2 (6 bases). Trimming stripped 2 bases from V and 0 bases from J, with 11 bases between. CDR1 and CDR2 from the germline V gene are MNHEY and SVGAGI. The CDR3 sequence is 16 residues long. The CDR3 reads CASSYGTSYSYNEQFF. The CDR3 nucleotides are TGTGCCAGCAGTTACGGGACTTCTTACTCCTACAATGAGCAGTTCTTC.

This clone was picked up one time. CDR3 loop: CASSLVIVPIEGEQFF. The CDR3 DNA sequence: TGTGCCAGCAGCTTAGTAATCGTCCCGATCGAGGGTGAGCAGTTCTTC. J is TRBJ2-1 and V is TRBV7-9, with D possibly matching TRBD2 (5 bases). CDR1 and CDR2 (germline): SEHNR, FQNEAQ (reference sequence). The CDR3 is made up of 16 amino acids. The V gene lost 1 base and the J gene lost 9 bases, with 19 bases spanning the gap.

V usage is TRBV5-1 and J usage is TRBJ1-1; weak D call: TRBD1 (5 bases). Trimming shortened V by 4 bases and J by 4 bases, and 14 bases separated the two germline ends. The CDR3 covers 14 residues. Germline V gene data show CDR1 as SGHRS and CDR2 as YFSETQ. DNA of the CDR3: TGCGCCAGCAGCCCCCGCCGGGGGAGCACTGAAGCTTTCTTT. This sequence encodes CASSPRRGSTEAFF. Full variable domain (rest looked up from reference TRBV5-1 and TRBJ1-1): KAGVTQTPRYLIKTRGQQVTLSCSPISGHRSVSWYQQTPGQGLQFLFEYFSETQRNKGNFPGRFSGRQFSNSRSEMNVSTLELGDSALYLCASSPRRGSTEAFFGQGTRLTVV.